Listed below are T cell receptor beta chains from one sample, sequenced in a study of T cells in localized non-small cell lung cancer. Sequenced by immunoSEQ multiplex PCR; TCRdb stores in-frame clones only, minus some. Counted here are under 3,000 clones, roughly 29% occurring once; the ten biggest clones make up 15%. The sample consisted of lung tumor tissue, taken before any cancer treatment. The receptors derive from a female donor of 60 years or more with stage I lung adenocarcinoma. CDR3s include the opening cysteine and the closing phenylalanine or tryptophan. Fields, in order: V gene, J gene, clone size, D gene, CDR3 length, CDR3 protein, CDR3 DNA. The D gene is left open where the match is weak. Clone size appears in some rows only: once, few, many, or a class for an expanded clone.

TRBV11-3,TRBJ1-1,few,TRBD1,16,CASSHAEGGRADEAFF,TGTGCCAGCAGCCACGCTGAAGGGGGCAGGGCCGATGAAGCTTTCTTT
TRBV19,TRBJ2-7,.,.,15,CASSRQTSSIYEQYF,TGTGCCAGTAGCAGACAGACAAGCTCAATCTACGAGCAGTACTTC
TRBV6-8,TRBJ1-6,medium-sized,.,15,CASTPPSSYNSPLHF,TGTGCCAGCACCCCCCCTAGCTCCTATAATTCACCCCTCCACTTT
TRBV1,TRBJ1-1,.,.,14,CASSPRTGNTEAFF,TGCGCCAGCAGCCCGAGGACAGGGAACACTGAAGCTTTCTTT
TRBV19,TRBJ1-1,large,.,16,CASSISLKVSNTEAFF,TGTGCCAGTAGTATATCCCTCAAGGTTTCGAACACTGAAGCTTTCTTT
TRBV28,TRBJ1-1,large,.,13,CASSLRPNTEAFF,TGTGCCAGCAGTTTGAGACCTAACACTGAAGCTTTCTTT
TRBV18,TRBJ1-1,few,.,14,CASSPPRGNTEAFF,TGTGCCAGCTCACCCCCACGGGGGAACACTGAAGCTTTCTTT
TRBV5-1,TRBJ1-1,.,TRBD1,16,CASSLEPQGLGTEAFF,TGCGCCAGCAGCTTGGAGCCACAGGGGCTAGGGACTGAAGCTTTCTTT
TRBV11-3,TRBJ2-7,.,.,16,CASSPGSFYLSYEQYF,TGTGCCAGCAGCCCCGGGAGCTTTTATCTCTCCTACGAGCAGTACTTC
TRBV6-8,TRBJ2-7,few,.,13,CASSYTPLDEQYF,TGTGCCAGCAGTTACACCCCTTTGGACGAGCAGTACTTC
TRBV11-3,TRBJ2-5,.,.,14,CASSLRGRQETQYF,TGTGCCAGCAGCTTGAGAGGCAGACAAGAGACCCAGTACTTC
TRBV9,TRBJ1-2,.,TRBD1,14,CASSVDDQGDGYTF,TGTGCCAGCAGCGTAGATGACCAGGGGGATGGCTACACCTTC
TRBV18,TRBJ1-2,.,.,14,CASSPGGFDYGYTF,TGTGCCAGCTCACCAGGGGGCTTTGACTATGGCTACACCTTC
TRBV6-8,TRBJ1-1,medium-sized,TRBD1,14,CASSFRQGVGISFF,TGTGCCAGCAGCTTCCGACAGGGTGTGGGCATCTCTTTCTTT
TRBV19,TRBJ2-7,.,TRBD2,16,CASSPARRGASNEQYF,TGTGCCAGTAGTCCCGCAAGGCGGGGGGCGTCTAACGAGCAGTACTTC
TRBV30,TRBJ1-1,.,TRBD1,13,CAWSGWTGGAAFF,TGTGCCTGGAGCGGCTGGACAGGGGGCGCAGCTTTCTTT
TRBV28,TRBJ1-5,.,.,16,CASSFHGSGSNQPQHF,TGTGCCAGCAGTTTTCATGGATCAGGGAGCAATCAGCCCCAGCATTTT
TRBV18,TRBJ2-5,.,.,13,CASSPQGMKTQYF,TGTGCCAGCTCACCCCAGGGAATGAAGACCCAGTACTTC
TRBV6-8,TRBJ2-7,.,.,15,CASSYRGASTYEQYF,TGTGCCAGCAGTTACCGGGGGGCGTCAACCTACGAGCAGTACTTC
TRBV19,TRBJ1-2,.,.,12,CASNPQGFGYTF,TGTGCCAGTAATCCCCAGGGGTTTGGCTACACCTTC
TRBV19,TRBJ2-2,hyperexpanded,.,13,CATNEGNTGELFF,TGTGCCACCAACGAGGGAAACACCGGGGAGCTGTTTTTT
TRBV9,TRBJ2-2,.,.,16,CASSGEAPTNTGELFF,TGTGCCAGCAGTGGGGAAGCACCTACGAACACCGGGGAGCTGTTTTTT
TRBV6-8,TRBJ2-1,few,TRBD2,13,CAIGAGAYNEQFF,TGTGCCATCGGCGCGGGGGCCTACAATGAGCAGTTCTTC
TRBV14,TRBJ2-7,few,.,14,CASSQDPRDYEQYF,TGTGCCAGCAGCCAAGACCCGCGGGACTACGAGCAGTACTTC
TRBV6-8,TRBJ2-3,.,.,14,CASSYSTLSDTQYF,TGTGCCAGCAGTTACTCAACCTTATCAGATACGCAGTATTTT
TRBV30,TRBJ1-1,.,.,14,CAWSPYGASTEAFF,TGTGCCTGGAGCCCTTATGGGGCGAGCACTGAAGCTTTCTTT
TRBV6-8,TRBJ2-3,.,.,14,CASSYQTSTDTQYF,TGTGCCAGCAGTTACCAGACCAGCACAGATACGCAGTATTTT
TRBV19,TRBJ1-3,.,.,13,CASSIGAGNTIYF,TGTGCCAGTAGTATAGGGGCTGGAAACACCATATATTTT